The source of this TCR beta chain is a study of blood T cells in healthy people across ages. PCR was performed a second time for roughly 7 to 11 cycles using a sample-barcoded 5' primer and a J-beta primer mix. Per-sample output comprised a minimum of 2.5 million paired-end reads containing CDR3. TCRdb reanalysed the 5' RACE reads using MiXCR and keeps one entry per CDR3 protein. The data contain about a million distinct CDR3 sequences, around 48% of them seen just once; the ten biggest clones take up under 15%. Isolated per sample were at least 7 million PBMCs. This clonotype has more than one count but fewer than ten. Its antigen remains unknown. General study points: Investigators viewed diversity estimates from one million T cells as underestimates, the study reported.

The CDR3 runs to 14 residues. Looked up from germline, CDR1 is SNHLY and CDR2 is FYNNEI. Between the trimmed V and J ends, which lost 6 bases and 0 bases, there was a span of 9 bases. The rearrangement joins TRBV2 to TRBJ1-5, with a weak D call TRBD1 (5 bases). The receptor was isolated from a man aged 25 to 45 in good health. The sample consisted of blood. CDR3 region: CASSRDFSNQPQHF. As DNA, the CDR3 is TGTGCCAGCAGCCGGGACTTTAGCAATCAGCCCCAGCATTTT.